This T cell receptor (beta chain) was captured in a study of beta chain features in type 1 diabetes. Overall study results and limits: The naive, central memory and Treg TCRB repertoires of patients appeared to be more similar to one another than those of healthy donors. Shorter templates might be favored by PCR, and equally so in patients and in controls.

CD4+ cells of the naive, central memory, regulatory and stem cell-like memory types were sorted via CD45RO/CCR7/CD25/CD127/CD95/CD27. This clone was recorded a few times. The antigen is not known. Of the isolated RNA, all was reverse transcribed, and so the sequenced material was expressed TCRB transcripts. Sequencing used immunoSEQ multiplex PCR; TCRdb keeps in-frame clones, though not all of them. The sample consists of 350,000 or so clones, around 20% of them appearing once. The CDR3 length is 13 residues. The V gene end was trimmed by 5 bases and the J gene end by 8 bases; junction bases not matched to a gene: 7. The germline V gene encodes CDR1 MNHEY and CDR2 SVGAGI.

Source material: naive CD4+ T cells from blood. The clonotype comes from a woman between 18 and 29 years old in good health. V and J are TRBV6-5 and TRBJ1-2; TRBD1 matches at 8 bases. CDR3 DNA: TGTGCCAGCAGTCTCCAGGGGGCTGGGGGCTACACCTTC. This gives the protein CASSLQGAGGYTF.